This TCR beta chain is from a study of PD-1 blockade in classical Hodgkin lymphoma. The CDR3 runs 12 residues. V gave up 4 bases and J gave up 6 bases, with 9 bases separating them. Germline V CDR1 and CDR2: SGHDT, YYEEEE. Every single patient, without exception, relapsed after autologous stem cell transplantation, and brentuximab vedotin exposure varied. Method: immunoSEQ multiplex PCR; TCRdb's copy keeps in-frame clones and lacks some. The profile covers fewer than 100,000 clones, with roughly 92% appearing a single time and 2.5% to 3% taken by the ten largest. The specimen was peripheral blood mononuclear cells (PBMCs), collected at baseline. This clonotype was sampled from a human donor with classical Hodgkin lymphoma. The chain joins TRBV5-6 to TRBJ2-3; D perhaps matches TRBD1 (6 bases). The CDR3 DNA sequence: TGTGCCAGCAGCGATAGGGGGGATACGCAGTATTTT. Amino acid sequence: CASSDRGDTQYF.